These 27 T cell receptor beta chains were sequenced from one sample in a study of identical twins. TCRdb itself ran the 5' RACE reads through MiXCR, one entry per CDR3 protein. The data contain 200,000 to 300,000 distinct CDR3 sequences, 7.5% of them singletons. These sequences were also reported in another study, on yellow fever vaccine responses in identical twins.

The material sequenced was CD8+ T cells sorted from blood. These receptors came from a woman younger than 30 in good health.

The V gene is TRBV3-1, the J gene TRBJ2-5; 7 bases line up with TRBD1. The length of the CDR3 is 16 residues. Trimming cost V 2 bases and J 2 bases; bases outside gene matches: 8. Germline V gives CDR1 LGHDT, CDR2 YNNKEL (reference sequence). CDR3 DNA sequence: TGTGCCAGCAGCCAATTCATGACAGGGCGTCAAGAGACCCAGTACTTC. Translated: CASSQFMTGRQETQYF.

In this sample, this clonotype turned up many times. The rearrangement uses TRBV4-1 and TRBJ2-1, with 9 bases identical to TRBD1. After removal of 4 bases from V and 2 bases from J, the junction contained 12 bases not matched to a gene. Germline-derived CDR1 and CDR2 are MGHRA and YSYEKL. The CDR3 covers 18 residues. In DNA, the CDR3 is TGCGCCAGCAGCCGCCATCGTGGGACAGGGAACGCCTACAATGAGCAGTTCTTC. This translates into CASSRHRGTGNAYNEQFF.

The rearrangement uses TRBV7-9 and TRBJ2-3; weak D call: TRBD1 (6 bases). This CDR3 has 15 residues. V gave up 2 bases and J gave up 1 base, with 10 bases separating them. The germline gives CDR1 SEHNR, CDR2 FQNEAQ (reference sequence). The CDR3 protein is CASSLWGPGTDTQYF. DNA for the CDR3: TGTGCCAGCAGCTTATGGGGGCCCGGCACAGATACGCAGTATTTT.

This clonotype came up many times. The rearrangement uses TRBV12-3 or TRBV12-4 and TRBJ1-2, with no clear D. This CDR3 is 10 amino acids long. The ends were cut back, 4 bases at V and 6 bases at J, with 3 bases in the middle. CDR3 bases: TGTGCCAGCAGTTCCGATGGCTACACCTTC. It specifies CASSSDGYTF.

This clonotype was detected ten times or more. J is TRBJ1-1 and V is TRBV9; D not resolved. The germline V gene has CDR1 SGDLS and CDR2 YYNGEE. V lost 3 bases to trimming and J lost 7 bases, with 19 bases between them. The CDR3 sequence is 15 residues long. The CDR3 spells CASSASDSPVLEAFF. Written as DNA, the CDR3 is TGTGCCAGCAGCGCCTCCGACTCCCCAGTCCTTGAAGCTTTCTTT.

The rearrangement joins TRBV7-2 to TRBJ2-2; 9 nucleotides agree with TRBD2. CDR1 and CDR2 from the germline V gene are SGHTA and FQGNSA. The CDR3 runs to 17 residues. After removal of 2 bases from V and 6 bases from J, the junction contained 10 bases not matched to a gene. CDR3 residues: CASSLRAGGPPPGELFF. The DNA for the CDR3 is TGTGCCAGCAGCTTACGGGCGGGGGGGCCCCCCCCCGGGGAGCTGTTTTTT.

The CDR3 DNA is TGTGCCACCAGTGATTGGGGCCGGGACAGAACTCAAGAGACCCAGTACTTC. It yields the protein CATSDWGRDRTQETQYF. The chain carries TRBV24-1 and TRBJ2-5; 7 bases map to TRBD1. Germline V gene sequence: CDR1 KGHDR, CDR2 SFDVKD. This CDR3 is built from 17 residues. V trimming: 2 bases; J trimming: 2 bases; junction bases outside the gene matches: 10.

The V and J genes are TRBV2 and TRBJ1-4, with TRBD1 as a possible D gene (5 bases). The CDR3 sequence is 15 residues long. Deletions cut 0 bases from V and 8 bases from J, with 13 bases between. Germline V CDR1 and CDR2: SNHLY, FYNNEI. The CDR3 loop reads CASSEARGAGEKLFF. The CDR3 DNA follows: TGTGCCAGCAGTGAAGCGCGAGGGGCGGGAGAAAAACTGTTTTTT.

J is TRBJ2-7 and V is TRBV29-1, with 8 bases fitting TRBD1. The CDR3 is made up of 12 amino acids. Per germline, CDR1 SQVTM and CDR2 ANQGSEA. The junction had 2 bases not matched to a gene; V was cut back by 4 bases and J by 3 bases. The CDR3 region is CSVAGGYYEQYF. CDR3 nucleotide sequence: TGCAGCGTTGCAGGGGGCTACTACGAGCAGTACTTC.

This chain uses TRBV5-1 with TRBJ2-3, with TRBD2 identical over 13 bases. This CDR3 contains 16 residues. Unmatched junction bases numbered 6, after V lost 3 bases and J lost 5 bases. In germline, CDR1 is SGHRS, CDR2 YFSETQ. In DNA form, the CDR3 reads TGCGCCAGCAGCTATCAACTAGCGGGAGGGGTAGATACGCAGTATTTT. Protein: CASSYQLAGGVDTQYF.

This clonotype was seen more than once but under ten times. This chain's CDR3 is CASSTGTSGGTDTQYF. The CDR3 DNA reads as TGCGCCAGCAGCACCGGGACTAGCGGGGGCACAGATACGCAGTATTTT. The V gene is TRBV5-1, the J gene TRBJ2-3, with TRBD2 identical over 13 bases. Trimming cost V 4 bases and J 1 base; bases outside gene matches: 3. CDR1 SGHRS and CDR2 YFSETQ come from the germline V gene. The CDR3 has 16 amino acids.

The V and J genes are TRBV5-1 and TRBJ2-7; 13 positions match TRBD2. Trimming cost V 3 bases and J 4 bases; bases outside gene matches: 7. Looked up from germline, CDR1 is SGHRS and CDR2 is YFSETQ. The CDR3 consists of 16 residues. CDR3 sequence: CASSSQTSGRTYEQYF. CDR3 nucleotides: TGCGCCAGCAGCTCTCAGACTAGCGGGAGGACGTACGAGCAGTACTTC.

This clonotype was detected many times. The chain links TRBV29-1 to TRBJ1-2, with 7 positions matching TRBD1. CDR1 and CDR2 from the germline V gene are SQVTM and ANQGSEA. After removal of 7 bases from V and 4 bases from J, the junction contained 9 bases not matched to a gene. The CDR3 contains 13 residues. In nucleotides, the CDR3 is TGCAGCGCCTACTTCGGGACAGCCTATGGCTACACCTTC. This gives the protein CSAYFGTAYGYTF.

This chain uses TRBV20-1 with TRBJ2-2; tentatively, D is TRBD1 (6 bases). The CDR3 is 14 amino acids. V was shortened by 5 bases and J by 0 bases, with 10 bases between the two germline ends. Germline V gene lookup returns CDR1 DFQATT and CDR2 SNEGSKA (reference sequence). The chain's CDR3 is CSAHRVSNTGELFF. CDR3 coding DNA: TGCAGTGCTCACAGGGTCTCGAACACCGGGGAGCTGTTTTTT.

The V and J genes are TRBV7-9 and TRBJ2-1; 8 nucleotides match TRBD1. This CDR3 spans 17 amino acids. CDR1 is SEHNR, CDR2 FQNEAQ, per germline (reference sequence). Trimming removed 2 bases from V and 10 bases from J; junction bases left unmatched: 16. The CDR3 DNA reads TGTGCCAGCAGCTTAACGTCCCAGGGGGCCGTCGTTTTAGAGCAGTTCTTC. It yields the protein CASSLTSQGAVVLEQFF.

The chain couples TRBV4-2 to TRBJ2-2; possibly TRBD1 or TRBD2 for D (5 bases each). V was trimmed by 0 bases and J by 5 bases, leaving 13 bases between them. The CDR3 has 16 residues. Germline values: CDR1 LGHNA, CDR2 YNFKEQ. CDR3 nucleotides: TGTGCCAGCAGCCAAGACCTCTCGGGACGGACCGGGGAGCTGTTTTTT. This encodes CASSQDLSGRTGELFF.

This clonotype was counted ten times or more. The rearrangement joins TRBV12-3 or TRBV12-4 to TRBJ2-2; 10 bases line up with TRBD1. After removal of 7 bases from V and 7 bases from J, the junction contained 9 bases not matched to a gene. The CDR3 is made up of 15 amino acids. CDR3 in DNA: TGTGCCAGCACCCCGACAGGGGGCGAAGACGGGGAGCTGTTTTTT. It codes for CASTPTGGEDGELFF.

The chain is built from TRBV7-2 and TRBJ2-6; TRBD1 agrees at 8 bases. Looked up from germline, CDR1 is SGHTA and CDR2 is FQGNSA. The CDR3 has 18 residues. The V and J ends lost 0 bases and 4 bases, in that order; junction bases with no gene match: 8. The CDR3 loop is CASSLATWTGIGANVLTF. In DNA form, the CDR3 reads TGTGCCAGCAGCTTAGCCACCTGGACAGGGATCGGGGCCAACGTCCTGACTTTC.

This clonotype was picked up a small number of times. The gene calls are TRBV20-1 and TRBJ2-7; D remains unclear. Germline V gene data show CDR1 as DFQATT and CDR2 as SNEGSKA (reference sequence). This CDR3 has 13 amino acids. Trimming removed 5 bases at V and 2 bases at J, with 13 bases between. CDR3 bases: TGCAGTGCTGGGGTGGACGGAGCCTACGAGCAGTACTTC. This gives the protein CSAGVDGAYEQYF.

J is TRBJ2-1 and V is TRBV20-1; possibly TRBD1 or TRBD2 for D (5 bases each). The germline V and J ends were trimmed by 7 bases and 1 base, with 20 bases remaining between them. This CDR3 is 16 amino acids long. Germline V gene data show CDR1 as DFQATT and CDR2 as SNEGSKA (reference sequence). CDR3 DNA sequence: TGCAGTGGGGGACCGCCGGAACGGGGATCCTACAATGAGCAGTTCTTC. Encoded protein: CSGGPPERGSYNEQFF.

This clonotype was counted between two and nine times. The CDR3 is CASSLYQGIYGYTF. The CDR3 DNA reads as TGTGCCAGCAGTTTATACCAGGGGATCTATGGCTACACCTTC. The chain has TRBV28 and TRBJ1-2, with a possible D match to TRBD1 (6 bases). This CDR3 region has 14 residues. Between the trimmed V and J ends, which lost 1 base and 4 bases, there was a span of 10 bases. The germline CDR1 and CDR2 sequences are MDHEN and SYDVKM.

The sample holds a few counts of this clonotype. The genes are TRBV6-6 and TRBJ2-7; either TRBD1 or TRBD2 may supply D (5 bases each). The CDR3 consists of 13 residues. Trimming removed 5 bases at V and 6 bases at J, with 14 bases between. Germline V CDR1 and CDR2: MNHNY, SVGAGI (reference sequence). CDR3 loop: CASSNTLGVEQYF. The CDR3 DNA reads as TGTGCCAGCAGTAATACTTTGGGGGTCGAGCAGTACTTC.

This clonotype came up many times. The junction differs from germline at one of its ends, possibly a read error. V and J are TRBV18 and TRBJ2-1, with TRBD1 matching over 10 bases. This CDR3 comprises 11 residues. The germline V gene encodes CDR1 KGHSH and CDR2 LQKENI. CDR3 region: CASSPGQGKDF. In DNA form, the CDR3 reads TGTGCCAGCTCACCGGGACAGGGGAAGGACTTC. The complete variable domain, with remaining parts taken from reference TRBV18 and TRBJ2-1, reads NAGVMQNPRHLVRRRGQEARLRCSPMKGHSHVYWYRQLPEEGLKFMVYLQKENIIDESGMPKERFSAEFPKEGPSILRIQQVVRGDSAAYFCASSPGQGKDFGPGTRLTVL.

This clonotype was seen many times. The rearrangement joins TRBV12-3 or TRBV12-4 to TRBJ1-1; D ambiguous. This CDR3 comprises 15 residues. Trimming took 6 bases from V and 1 from J, leaving 15 bases between them. Written as DNA, the CDR3 is TGTGCCAGCAGCTACCCCGGACGGTCGAACACTGAAGCTTTCTTT. Translation: CASSYPGRSNTEAFF.

This clonotype turned up a few times. The V and J genes are TRBV15 and TRBJ2-7; 10 nucleotides agree with TRBD1. Per germline, CDR1 LNHNV and CDR2 YYDKDF (reference sequence). J was trimmed by 4 bases and V by 4 bases; bases with no gene match: 1. CDR3 length: 13 amino acids. Here the CDR3 reads CATSTDRGYEQYF. The DNA for the CDR3 is TGTGCCACCAGCACGGACAGGGGGTACGAGCAGTACTTC. Full variable domain (rest looked up from reference TRBV15 and TRBJ2-7): DAMVIQNPRYQVTQFGKPVTLSCSQTLNHNVMYWYQQKSSQAPKLLFHYYDKDFNNEADTPDNFQSRRPNTSFCFLDIRSPGLGDTAMYLCATSTDRGYEQYFGPGTRLTVT.

This clonotype was counted many times. V is TRBV29-1 and J is TRBJ2-7, with 7 bases lining up with TRBD2. This CDR3 comprises 16 residues. With V trimmed by 1 base and J by 2 bases, 11 bases remained unmatched. Germline loops: CDR1 SQVTM, CDR2 ANQGSEA. CDR3 nucleotide sequence: TGCAGCGTTGAAGGCGAGGCGAGCGGGATAGCCTACGAGCAGTACTTC. Translating it yields CSVEGEASGIAYEQYF.

The chain employs TRBV20-1 and TRBJ2-1, with D perhaps TRBD1 or TRBD2 (5 bases each). CDR3 size: 15 residues. V lost 3 bases to trimming and J lost 2 bases, with 14 bases between them. The V gene's germline CDR1 is DFQATT and CDR2 SNEGSKA (reference sequence). The CDR3 DNA follows: TGCAGTGCTAGGACACCCCGGGACCCCTACAATGAGCAGTTCTTC. Protein: CSARTPRDPYNEQFF.